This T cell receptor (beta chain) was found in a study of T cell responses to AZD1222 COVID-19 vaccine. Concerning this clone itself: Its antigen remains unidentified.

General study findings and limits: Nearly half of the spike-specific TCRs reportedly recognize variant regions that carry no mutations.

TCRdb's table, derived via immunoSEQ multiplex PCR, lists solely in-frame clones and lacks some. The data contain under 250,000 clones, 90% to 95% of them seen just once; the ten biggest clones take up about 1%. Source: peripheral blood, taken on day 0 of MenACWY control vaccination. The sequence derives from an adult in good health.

CDR3 residues: CASSPQVLSVSSGANVLTF. CDR3 DNA sequence: TGTGCCAGCTCACCACAGGTCTTGAGTGTATCCTCTGGGGCCAACGTCCTGACTTTC. The J gene is TRBJ2-6, the V gene TRBV18; D is undetermined. The germline V gene has CDR1 KGHSH and CDR2 LQKENI. There are 19 residues in the CDR3. V was shortened by 1 base and J by 0 bases, with 16 bases between the two germline ends.